A single TCR beta chain is shown here with its context. Under the authors' procedure: Amplification of reference gene primers provided the estimated nucleated cell counts. Repertoires were generated with immunoSEQ multiplex PCR, while TCRdb's copy carries only in-frame clones and drops some. That table supplies the V and J calls and clone size; D and trimming were determined from the DNA. The data show hundreds of thousands of clones, 85% to 90% seen once. CDR1 and CDR2 from the germline V gene are MDHEN and SYDVKM. Trimming shortened V by 6 bases and J by 4 bases, and 9 bases separated the two germline ends. This CDR3 has 12 amino acids. This entry belongs to a study of blood T cell repertoires in COVID-19.

The receptor's source is a man of 80 years or more with acute or convalescent COVID-19. This sequence joins TRBV28 and TRBJ1-1; D not resolved. The material sequenced was peripheral blood. DNA for the CDR3: TGTGCCAGCAGCCAAGGACTCACTGAAGCTTTCTTT. It specifies CASSQGLTEAFF.